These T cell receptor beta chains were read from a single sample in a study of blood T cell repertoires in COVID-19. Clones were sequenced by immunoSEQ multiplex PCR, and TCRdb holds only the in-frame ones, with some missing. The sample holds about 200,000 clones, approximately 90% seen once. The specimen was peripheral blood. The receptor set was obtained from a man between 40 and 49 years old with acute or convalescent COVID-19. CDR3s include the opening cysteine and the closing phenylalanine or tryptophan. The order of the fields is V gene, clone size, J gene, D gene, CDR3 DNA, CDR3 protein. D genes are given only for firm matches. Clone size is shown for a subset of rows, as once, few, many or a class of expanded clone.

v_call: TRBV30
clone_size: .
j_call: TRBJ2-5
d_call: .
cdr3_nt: TGTGCCTGGAGTGTACCCCCGAGGCCCCAGTACTTC
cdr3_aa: CAWSVPPRPQYF

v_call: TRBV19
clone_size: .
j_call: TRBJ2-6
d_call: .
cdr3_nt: TGTGCCAGTACTCCCTTAGTCGTCTCTGGGGCCAACGTCCTGACTTTC
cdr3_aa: CASTPLVVSGANVLTF

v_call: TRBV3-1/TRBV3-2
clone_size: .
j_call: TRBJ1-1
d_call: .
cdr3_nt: TGTGCCAGCAGCCAAGAAGCAGGGTACACTGAAGCTTTCTTT
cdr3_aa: CASSQEAGYTEAFF

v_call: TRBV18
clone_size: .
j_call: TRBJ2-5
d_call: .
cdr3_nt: TGTGCCAGCTCACCTTCTAGCCGTCTGGAGACCCAGTACTTC
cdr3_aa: CASSPSSRLETQYF

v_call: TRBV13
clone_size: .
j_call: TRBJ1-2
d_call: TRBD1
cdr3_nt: TGTGCCAGCAGCGGCGACAGGGAGTATAAGGACTATGGCTACACCTTC
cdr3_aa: CASSGDREYKDYGYTF

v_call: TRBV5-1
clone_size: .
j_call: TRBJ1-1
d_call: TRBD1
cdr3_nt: TGCGCCAGCAGCCCCCGACAGGGGTCTTTGAACACTGAAGCTTTCTTT
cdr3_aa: CASSPRQGSLNTEAFF

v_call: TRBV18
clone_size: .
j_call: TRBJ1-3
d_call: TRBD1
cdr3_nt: TGTGCCAGCTCAGTGATGGACAGGGTCTCTGGAAACACCATATATTTT
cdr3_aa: CASSVMDRVSGNTIYF

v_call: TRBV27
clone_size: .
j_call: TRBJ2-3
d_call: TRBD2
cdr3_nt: TGTGCCAGCAGTCCCCTCGGGGCGGGGGTTGGTAATACGCAGTATTTT
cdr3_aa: CASSPLGAGVGNTQYF

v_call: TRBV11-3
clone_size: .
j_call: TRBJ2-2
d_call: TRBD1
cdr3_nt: TGTGCCAGCAGCACGGACAGGTCGAACACCGGGGAGCTGTTTTTT
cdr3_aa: CASSTDRSNTGELFF

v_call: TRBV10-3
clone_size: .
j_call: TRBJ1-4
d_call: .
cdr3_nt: TGTGCCATCAGTGAAGGAGGGGCGAATGAAAAACTGTTTTTT
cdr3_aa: CAISEGGANEKLFF

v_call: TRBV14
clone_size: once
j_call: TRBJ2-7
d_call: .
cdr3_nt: TGTGCCAGCAGCCCTCCCTTGTCGACGGCAGGGAGGCACGAGCAGTACTTC
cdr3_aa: CASSPPLSTAGRHEQYF

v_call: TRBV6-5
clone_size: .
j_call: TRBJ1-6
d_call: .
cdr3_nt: TGTGCCAGCAGCATCCCCCCAGCGAATTCACCCCTCCACTTT
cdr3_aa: CASSIPPANSPLHF

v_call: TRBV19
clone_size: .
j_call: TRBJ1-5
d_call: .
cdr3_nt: TGTGCCAGTAGTATAATACAGAATCAGCCCCAGCATTTT
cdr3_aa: CASSIIQNQPQHF

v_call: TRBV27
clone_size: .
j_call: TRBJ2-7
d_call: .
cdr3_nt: TGTGCCAGCAGTTTACTGACAGGTGGTGGATCCTACGAGCAGTACTTC
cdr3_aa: CASSLLTGGGSYEQYF

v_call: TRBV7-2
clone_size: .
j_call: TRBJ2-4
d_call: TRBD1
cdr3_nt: TGTGCCAGCAGCATGGGACAGGGAGTCGGCATTCAGTACTTC
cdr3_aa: CASSMGQGVGIQYF

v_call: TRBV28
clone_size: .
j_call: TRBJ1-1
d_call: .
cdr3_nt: TGTGCCAGCAGCCGACAGCAGGCTTTCTTT
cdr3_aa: CASSRQQAFF

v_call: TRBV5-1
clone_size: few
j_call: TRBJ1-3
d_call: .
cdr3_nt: TGCGCCAGCAAGCAGGGTCTCTCTGGAAACACCATATATTTT
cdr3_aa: CASKQGLSGNTIYF

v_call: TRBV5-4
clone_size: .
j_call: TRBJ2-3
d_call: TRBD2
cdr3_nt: TGTGCCAGCAGCTCGGGCGGCGGCGGGGGAGGGATAGATACGCAGTATTTT
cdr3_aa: CASSSGGGGGGIDTQYF

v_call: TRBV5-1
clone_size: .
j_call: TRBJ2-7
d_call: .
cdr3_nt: TGCGCCAGCAGCTTGGGTTCGGACTTCGAGCAGTACTTC
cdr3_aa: CASSLGSDFEQYF

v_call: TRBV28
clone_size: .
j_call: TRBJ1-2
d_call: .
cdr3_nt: TGTGCCAGCAGTTTATCACAGAACTATGGCTACACCTTC
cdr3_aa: CASSLSQNYGYTF

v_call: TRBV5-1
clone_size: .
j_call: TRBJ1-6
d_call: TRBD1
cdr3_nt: TGCGCCAGCAGCTTACAGGGGGAATCACCCCTCCACTTT
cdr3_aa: CASSLQGESPLHF

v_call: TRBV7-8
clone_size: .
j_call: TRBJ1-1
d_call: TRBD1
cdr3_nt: TGTGCCAGCAGCTTGGGGCAGGGGGCGTACACTGAAGCTTTCTTT
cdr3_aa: CASSLGQGAYTEAFF

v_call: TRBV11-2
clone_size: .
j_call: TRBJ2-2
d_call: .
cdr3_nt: TGTGCCAGCAGCTGGGGCGGAATGAACACCGGGGAGCTGTTTTTT
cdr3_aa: CASSWGGMNTGELFF

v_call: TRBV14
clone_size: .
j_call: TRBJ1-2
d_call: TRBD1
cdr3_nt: TGTGCCAGCAGCCCCGGACAGGGCCGTATCCTCTATGGCTACACCTTC
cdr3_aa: CASSPGQGRILYGYTF

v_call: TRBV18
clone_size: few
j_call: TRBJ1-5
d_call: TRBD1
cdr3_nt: TGTGCCAGCTCACCACCGAAAACAGGGGATCAGCCCCAGCATTTT
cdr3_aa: CASSPPKTGDQPQHF